This T cell receptor (beta chain) was retrieved from a study of T-cell reconstitution after alpha-beta-depleted transplantation in children. As concerns this clonotype: No antigen is known for it.

Points from the study as a whole: Several hundred rapidly expanded clones from non-depleted graft cells reportedly supplied alpha-beta T cells about two months post-transplant. It was newly produced T cells that mostly accounted for T-cell counts and diversity one year after transplant.

CDR1 and CDR2 (germline): SGHRS, YFSETQ. With V trimmed by 4 bases and J by 9 bases, 12 bases remained unmatched. This CDR3 spans 14 amino acids. Unique molecular identifiers were incorporated into the prepared TCRbeta library. One entry per CDR3 protein, called by TCRdb with MiXCR from the PCR reads. The data contain around 94,000 distinct CDR3 sequences, 5% to 6% of them singletons. The rearrangement uses TRBV5-1 and TRBJ1-2, with 7 bases fitting TRBD1. This clonotype originated in a female patient aged 2-15 years who had a stem cell transplant for Fanconi anemia, so the T cells may come from the graft donor. Sequencing was performed on PBMCs, mostly from graft donor cells, taken 60 days after TCRalphabeta/CD19-depleted stem cell transplant. CDR3 sequence reads: CASSLNQQGLSYTF. CDR3 nucleotides: TGCGCCAGCAGCCTAAACCAACAGGGGCTAAGCTACACCTTC.